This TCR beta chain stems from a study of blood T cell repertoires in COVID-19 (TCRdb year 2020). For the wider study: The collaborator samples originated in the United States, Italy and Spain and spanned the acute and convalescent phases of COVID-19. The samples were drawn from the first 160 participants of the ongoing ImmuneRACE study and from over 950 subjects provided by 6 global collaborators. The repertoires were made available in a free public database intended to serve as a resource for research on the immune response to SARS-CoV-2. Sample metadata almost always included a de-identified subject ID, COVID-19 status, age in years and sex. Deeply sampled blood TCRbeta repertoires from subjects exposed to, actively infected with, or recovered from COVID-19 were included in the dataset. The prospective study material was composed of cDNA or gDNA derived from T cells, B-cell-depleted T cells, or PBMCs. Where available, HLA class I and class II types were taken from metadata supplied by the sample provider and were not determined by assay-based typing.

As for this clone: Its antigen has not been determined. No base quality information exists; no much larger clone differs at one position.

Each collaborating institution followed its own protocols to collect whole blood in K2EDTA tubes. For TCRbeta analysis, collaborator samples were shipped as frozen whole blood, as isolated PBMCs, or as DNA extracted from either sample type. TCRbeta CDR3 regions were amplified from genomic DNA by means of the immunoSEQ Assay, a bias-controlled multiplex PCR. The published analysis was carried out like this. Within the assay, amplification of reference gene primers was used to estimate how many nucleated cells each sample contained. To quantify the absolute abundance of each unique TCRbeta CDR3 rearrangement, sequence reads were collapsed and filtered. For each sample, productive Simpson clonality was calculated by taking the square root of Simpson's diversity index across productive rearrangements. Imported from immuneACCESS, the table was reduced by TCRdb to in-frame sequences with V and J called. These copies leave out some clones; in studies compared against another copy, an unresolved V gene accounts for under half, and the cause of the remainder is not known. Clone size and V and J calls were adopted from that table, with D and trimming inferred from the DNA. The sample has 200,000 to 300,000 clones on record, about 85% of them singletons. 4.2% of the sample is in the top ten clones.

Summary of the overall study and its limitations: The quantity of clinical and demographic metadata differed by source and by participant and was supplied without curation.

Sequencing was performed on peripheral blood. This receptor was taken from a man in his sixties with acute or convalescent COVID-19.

The DNA sequence is as follows: TGTGCCAGCAGGCCCTCAGGGGTCCGTTACAATGAGCAGTTCTTC. This is translated as CASRPSGVRYNEQFF. The chain links TRBV28 with TRBJ2-1; TRBD1 could be the D gene, as 6 bases match. The CDR3, cysteine through phenylalanine, is 15 amino acids long. Of the read, only the CDR3 DNA is kept; its 45 bases are in frame from base 1. V and J lose 6 bases and 4 bases, and a span of 16 bases separates them. The germline V gene specifies MDHEN as CDR1 and SYDVKM as CDR2.